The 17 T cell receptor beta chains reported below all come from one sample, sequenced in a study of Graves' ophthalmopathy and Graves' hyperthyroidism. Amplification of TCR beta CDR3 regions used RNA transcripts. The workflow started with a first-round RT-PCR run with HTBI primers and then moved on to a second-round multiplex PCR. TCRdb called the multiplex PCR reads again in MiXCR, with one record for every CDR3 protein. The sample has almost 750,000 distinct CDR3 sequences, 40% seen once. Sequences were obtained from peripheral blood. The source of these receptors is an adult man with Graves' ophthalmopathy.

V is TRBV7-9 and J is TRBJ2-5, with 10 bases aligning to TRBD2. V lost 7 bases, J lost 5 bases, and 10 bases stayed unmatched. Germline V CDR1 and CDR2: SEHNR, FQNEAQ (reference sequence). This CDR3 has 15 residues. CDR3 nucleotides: TGTGCCAGCACTCGGGAGGGGACTAGCGTGGAGACCCAGTACTTC. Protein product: CASTREGTSVETQYF.

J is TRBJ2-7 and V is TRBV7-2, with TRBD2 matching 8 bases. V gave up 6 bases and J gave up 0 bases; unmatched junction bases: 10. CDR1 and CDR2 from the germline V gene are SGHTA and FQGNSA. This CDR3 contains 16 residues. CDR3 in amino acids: CASSPSWRGASYEQYF. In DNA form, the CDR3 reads TGTGCCAGCAGTCCTTCCTGGCGGGGGGCCTCCTACGAGCAGTACTTC.

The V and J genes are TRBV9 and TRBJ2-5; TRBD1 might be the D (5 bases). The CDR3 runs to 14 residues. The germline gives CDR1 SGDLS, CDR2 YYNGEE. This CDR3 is CAAALMGRQETQYF. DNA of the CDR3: TGTGCAGCAGCCCTCATGGGGCGGCAAGAGACCCAGTACTTC.

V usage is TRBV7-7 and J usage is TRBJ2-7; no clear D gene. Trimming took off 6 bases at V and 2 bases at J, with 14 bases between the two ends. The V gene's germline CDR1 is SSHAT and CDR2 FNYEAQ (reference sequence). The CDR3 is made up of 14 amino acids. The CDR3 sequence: CASSLYGSTYEQYF. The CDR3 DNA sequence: TGTGCCAGCAGTTTATATGGCAGCACCTACGAGCAGTACTTC.

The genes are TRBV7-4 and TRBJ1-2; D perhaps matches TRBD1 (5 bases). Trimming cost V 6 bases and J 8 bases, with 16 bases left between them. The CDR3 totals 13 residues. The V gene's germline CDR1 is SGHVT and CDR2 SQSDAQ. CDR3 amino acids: CASSYRDGVGYTF. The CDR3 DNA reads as TGTGCCAGCAGTTACCGGGACGGAGTGGGCTACACCTTC.

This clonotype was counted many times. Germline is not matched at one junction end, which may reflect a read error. This CDR3 reads CASSFRAGGSYEQYF. The CDR3 DNA reads TGTGCTAGCAGCTTTAGAGCGGGGGGTTCCTACGAGCAGTACTTC. The J gene is TRBJ2-7, the V gene TRBV7-7; TRBD2 matches 9 bases. The CDR3 is 15 amino acids. CDR1 SSHAT and CDR2 FNYEAQ come from the germline V gene (reference sequence).

CDR3 sequence: CASSPLRDRKNHSGANVLTF. CDR3 sequence (DNA): TGTGCCAGCAGTCCCCTCCGGGACAGGAAAAACCACTCTGGGGCCAACGTCCTGACTTTC. The genes are TRBV2 and TRBJ2-6; 8 nucleotides match TRBD1. V lost 5 bases to trimming and J lost 0 bases; unmatched junction nucleotides: 15. The CDR3 contains 20 residues. CDR1 is SNHLY, CDR2 FYNNEI, per germline.

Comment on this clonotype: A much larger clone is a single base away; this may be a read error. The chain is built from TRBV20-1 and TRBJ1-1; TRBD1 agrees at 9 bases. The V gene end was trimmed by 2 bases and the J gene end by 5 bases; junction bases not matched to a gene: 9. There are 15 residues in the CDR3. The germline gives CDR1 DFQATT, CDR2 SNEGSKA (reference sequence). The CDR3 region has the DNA TGCAGTGCTAGAACCGCGGGACAGGGCGATACTGAAGCTTTCTTT. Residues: CSARTAGQGDTEAFF.

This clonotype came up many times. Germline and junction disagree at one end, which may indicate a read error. CDR3 amino acids: CSVEVRGQDGYTF. The CDR3 nucleotides read TGCAGCGTAGAAGTGAGGGGGCAGGACGGCTACACCTTC. This chain joins TRBV29-1 and TRBJ1-2; 7 positions agree with TRBD1. This CDR3 region has 13 residues. CDR1 and CDR2 from the germline V gene are SQVTM and ANQGSEA. Drawing the rest from reference TRBV29-1 and TRBJ1-2, the complete variable domain is SAVISQKPSRDICQRGTSLTIQCQVDSQVTMMFWYRQQPGQSLTLIATANQGSEATYESGFVIDKFPISRPNLTFSTLTVSNMSPEDSSIYLCSVEVRGQDGYTFGSGTRLTVV.

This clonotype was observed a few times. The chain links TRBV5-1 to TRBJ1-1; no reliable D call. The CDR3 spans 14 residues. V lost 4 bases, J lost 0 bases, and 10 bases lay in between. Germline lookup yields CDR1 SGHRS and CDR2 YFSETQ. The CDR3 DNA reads TGCGCCAGCAGCGGATCAGTAATGAACACTGAAGCTTTCTTT. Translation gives CASSGSVMNTEAFF.

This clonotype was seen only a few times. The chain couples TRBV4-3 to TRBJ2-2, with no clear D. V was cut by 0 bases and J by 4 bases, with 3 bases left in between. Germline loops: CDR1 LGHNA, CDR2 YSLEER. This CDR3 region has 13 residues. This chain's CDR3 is CASSQEITGELFF. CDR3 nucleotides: TGCGCCAGCAGCCAAGAGATCACCGGGGAGCTGTTTTTT.

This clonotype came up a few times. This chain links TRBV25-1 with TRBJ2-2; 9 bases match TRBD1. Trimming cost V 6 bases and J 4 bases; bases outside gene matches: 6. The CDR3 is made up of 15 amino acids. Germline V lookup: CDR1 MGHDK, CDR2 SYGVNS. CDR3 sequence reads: CASSQTGGSTGELFF. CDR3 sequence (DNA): TGTGCCAGCAGCCAGACAGGGGGATCCACCGGGGAGCTGTTTTTT.

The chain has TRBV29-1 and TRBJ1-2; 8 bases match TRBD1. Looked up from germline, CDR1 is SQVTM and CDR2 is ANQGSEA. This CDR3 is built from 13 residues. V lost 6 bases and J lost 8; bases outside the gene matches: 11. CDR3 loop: CSVDRGFTGGYTF. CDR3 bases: TGCAGCGTAGACAGGGGCTTCACGGGGGGCTACACCTTC.

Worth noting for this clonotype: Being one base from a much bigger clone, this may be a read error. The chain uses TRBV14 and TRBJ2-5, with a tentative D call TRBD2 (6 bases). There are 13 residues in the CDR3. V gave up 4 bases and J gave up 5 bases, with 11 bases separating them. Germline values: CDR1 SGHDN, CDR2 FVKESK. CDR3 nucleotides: TGTGCCAGCAGCCGGACGGCGGGGGAGACCCAGTACTTC. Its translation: CASSRTAGETQYF.

DNA of the CDR3: TGTGCCACCAGCGGCCCGGGACAGTTCGGAGAGACCCAGTACTTC. Residues: CATSGPGQFGETQYF. The chain uses TRBV15 and TRBJ2-5; 7 bases match TRBD1. J was trimmed by 4 bases and V by 5 bases; bases with no gene match: 10. The CDR3 consists of 15 residues. Germline loops: CDR1 LNHNV, CDR2 YYDKDF (reference sequence).

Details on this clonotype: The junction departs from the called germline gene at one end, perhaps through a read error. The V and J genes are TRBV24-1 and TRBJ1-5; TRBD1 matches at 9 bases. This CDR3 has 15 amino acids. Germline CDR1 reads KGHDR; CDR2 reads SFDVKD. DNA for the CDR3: TGTGCCAGCAGTTTACAGGGGGCTGGGGATCAGCCCCAGCATTTT. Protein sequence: CASSLQGAGDQPQHF.

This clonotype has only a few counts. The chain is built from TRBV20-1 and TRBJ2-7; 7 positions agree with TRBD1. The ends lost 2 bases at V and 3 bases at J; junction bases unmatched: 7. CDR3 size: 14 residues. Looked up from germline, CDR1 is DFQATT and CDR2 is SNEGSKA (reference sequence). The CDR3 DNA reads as TGCAGTGCTAGATCGACCGGGACAGACTACGAGCAGTACTTC. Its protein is CSARSTGTDYEQYF.